Listed here are 25 T cell receptor beta chains from one sample, sequenced in a study of vaccination and CD4 T cells after COVID-19. The sample's treatment: roughly 11-day PBMC culture with coronavirus spike peptide pools or control peptides (ViraFEST assay). The assay that was used to sequence DNA from cultured CD4+ T cells was the Oncomine TCR Beta short-read assay. TCRdb re-derived calls from the PCR reads in MiXCR, one entry per CDR3 protein. The sample yields some 19,000 distinct CDR3 sequences, around 42% seen once. The antigens of these receptors remain unknown. Sequenced input: cultured CD4+ T cells from blood. These receptors came from a human donor with COVID-19.

The chain is built from TRBV11-3 and TRBJ2-5, with D perhaps TRBD2 (6 bases). The V and J ends lost 5 bases and 5 bases respectively, with 15 bases between them. From germline, CDR1 is SGHNT and CDR2 YENEEA. The CDR3 contains 14 residues. The CDR3 DNA follows: TGTGCCAGCAGCCCTCAGGCTAGCGTGGAGACCCAGTACTTC. This translates into CASSPQASVETQYF.

This clonotype was counted between two and nine times. The genes are TRBV19 and TRBJ1-2; D not resolved. Germline V gene data show CDR1 as LNHDA and CDR2 as SQIVND (reference sequence). The CDR3 runs 14 residues. V lost 6 bases and J 0 bases, leaving 11 bases between the germline ends. CDR3 protein: CASSLDTANYGYTF. The CDR3 region has the DNA TGTGCCAGTAGCCTAGATACAGCTAACTATGGCTACACCTTC.

The chain joins TRBV5-5 to TRBJ1-6, with D possibly matching TRBD1 (5 bases). The CDR3 has 13 residues. Per germline, CDR1 SGHKS and CDR2 YYEKEE (reference sequence). V lost 3 bases to trimming and J lost 6 bases, with 7 bases between them. The CDR3 reads CASSYRGNSPLHF. The CDR3 bases are TGTGCCAGCAGCTATAGGGGTAATTCACCCCTCCACTTT.

The rearrangement links TRBV5-1 to TRBJ2-1; TRBD1 matches 8 bases. The CDR3 spans 14 residues. Trimming at V came to 4 bases and at J to 8 bases, leaving 8 bases not matched to a gene. Per germline, CDR1 SGHRS and CDR2 YFSETQ. CDR3 nucleotide sequence: TGCGCCAGCAGCATCGGACAGGGAAGGTATGAGCAGTTCTTC. This encodes CASSIGQGRYEQFF.

V usage is TRBV7-9 and J usage is TRBJ2-1; 8 positions agree with TRBD2. V trimming: 4 bases; J trimming: 2 bases; junction bases outside the gene matches: 10. The CDR3 totals 17 residues. From germline, CDR1 is SEHNR and CDR2 FQNEAQ (reference sequence). CDR3 coding DNA: TGTGCCAGCAGCTCCAGACCCAGCGGGGGAACCTACAATGAGCAGTTCTTC. This codes for CASSSRPSGGTYNEQFF.

This clonotype has a handful of counts. The chain couples TRBV11-3 to TRBJ2-3; D unclear. The length of the CDR3 is 13 residues. V gave up 4 bases and J gave up 2 bases, with 7 bases separating them. Looked up from germline, CDR1 is SGHNT and CDR2 is YENEEA. CDR3 sequence (DNA): TGTGCCAGCAGCTCGCTCATCACAGATACGCAGTATTTT. Translation gives CASSSLITDTQYF.

This clonotype was seen a few times. The chain links TRBV19 to TRBJ1-2, with TRBD1 matching 9 bases. The V segment lost 3 bases and the J segment 4 bases; nucleotides outside the gene matches: 6. This CDR3 comprises 15 residues. CDR1 and CDR2 from the germline V gene are LNHDA and SQIVND (reference sequence). The CDR3 reads CASSIAGTGLYGYTF. DNA of the CDR3: TGTGCCAGTAGTATCGCGGGGACAGGGCTCTATGGCTACACCTTC.

This sequence joins TRBV5-1 and TRBJ2-7, with D perhaps TRBD1 (6 bases). CDR1 and CDR2 (germline): SGHRS, YFSETQ. The CDR3 is 13 residues long. Trimming removed 4 bases from V and 5 bases from J, with 13 bases in between. CDR3 nucleotide sequence: TGCGCCAGCAGCACCGAGGGGGTCAACGAGCAGTACTTC. Translated: CASSTEGVNEQYF.

Only a few counts were recorded for this clonotype. This chain connects TRBV6-4 to TRBJ2-2, with no clear D. The germline V gene encodes CDR1 MRHNA and CDR2 SNTAGT. Trimming removed 0 bases from V and 5 bases from J, with 7 bases in between. This CDR3 is built from 14 residues. CDR3 nucleotide sequence: TGTGCCAGCAGTGACTCGGCTAGGACCGGGGAGCTGTTTTTT. It specifies CASSDSARTGELFF.

This clonotype appeared a single time. In nucleotides, the CDR3 is TGTGCCAGTAGTTATAGCGGGGTGAATGAGCAGTTCTTC. This gives the protein CASSYSGVNEQFF. The chain carries TRBV19 and TRBJ2-1; 8 bases agree with TRBD2. V lost 5 bases to trimming and J lost 7 bases; unmatched junction nucleotides: 4. Germline V gene sequence: CDR1 LNHDA, CDR2 SQIVND (reference sequence). The length of the CDR3 is 13 residues.

V gene TRBV7-2 combines with J gene TRBJ1-5, with 7 positions matching TRBD1. V lost 5 bases and J lost 1; bases outside the gene matches: 5. The CDR3 is made up of 15 amino acids. Germline lookup yields CDR1 SGHTA and CDR2 FQGNSA. CDR3: CASSRDSASNQPQHF. CDR3 nucleotides: TGTGCCAGCAGCCGGGACAGCGCGAGCAATCAGCCCCAGCATTTT.

The table lists this clonotype with a few counts. The rearrangement uses TRBV6-1 and TRBJ2-1; the D gene could be TRBD1 or TRBD2 (5 bases each). Trimming removed 8 bases at V and 2 bases at J, with 13 bases between. The CDR3 contains 14 residues. The germline V gene encodes CDR1 MNHNS and CDR2 SASEGT. The DNA of the CDR3 is TGTGCCAGCGGGATTGGGGGTGCCTACAATGAGCAGTTCTTC. Amino acids: CASGIGGAYNEQFF.

The CDR3 coding sequence is TGTGCCAGCAGCTTATGGCAAAGCACTGAAGCTTTCTTT. This sequence encodes CASSLWQSTEAFF. The V and J genes are TRBV11-3 and TRBJ1-1, with no clear D. This CDR3 region has 13 residues. V shed 2 bases and J shed 4 bases, with 8 bases lying between them. Germline CDR1 reads SGHNT; CDR2 reads YENEEA.

This clonotype was seen only a few times. The chain links TRBV14 to TRBJ2-2; D gene unclear. This CDR3 has 16 residues. Per the germline V gene, CDR1 is SGHDN and CDR2 is FVKESK. Trimming stripped 0 bases from V and 3 bases from J, with 11 bases between. The CDR3 spells CASSQDRGGYTGELFF. In DNA form, the CDR3 reads TGTGCCAGCAGCCAAGATCGTGGCGGTTACACCGGGGAGCTGTTTTTT.

This clonotype turned up a few times. The rearrangement links TRBV7-9 to TRBJ1-4; no reliable D call. The germline gives CDR1 SEHNR, CDR2 FQNEAQ (reference sequence). The CDR3 length is 12 residues. Deletions cut 1 base from V and 7 bases from J, with 4 bases between. The CDR3 DNA follows: TGTGCCAGCAGCTTAGTATCTGAAAAACTGTTTTTT. This sequence encodes CASSLVSEKLFF.

V gene TRBV29-1 combines with J gene TRBJ2-5; D not resolved. Trimming removed 3 bases at V and 1 base at J, with 9 bases between. Germline CDR1 reads SQVTM; CDR2 reads ANQGSEA. The CDR3 has 13 residues. This CDR3 is CSVDSSAQETQYF. The CDR3 nucleotides are TGCAGCGTTGACAGCAGCGCCCAAGAGACCCAGTACTTC.

The chain recombines TRBV6-1 with TRBJ1-6; D may be TRBD1 (6 bases). The CDR3 totals 16 residues. With 6 bases removed from V and 0 bases from J, the gap between germline ends came to 12 bases. From germline, CDR1 is MNHNS and CDR2 SASEGT. This CDR3 reads CASSRQGGSYNSPLHF. The CDR3 bases are TGTGCCAGCAGCCGCCAAGGGGGCTCCTATAATTCACCCCTCCACTTT.

The gene calls are TRBV7-8 and TRBJ2-2, with D possibly being TRBD2 (5 bases). Trimming left V 1 base short and J 5 bases short, with 5 bases between. Germline V CDR1 and CDR2: SGHVS, FQNEAQ. The CDR3 is 13 residues long. CDR3 in DNA: TGTGCCAGCAGCTTAGAGCGGACCGGGGAGCTGTTTTTT. This gives the protein CASSLERTGELFF.

This clonotype occurred a few times. The chain links TRBV11-3 to TRBJ1-1; D remains unclear. Between the trimmed V and J ends, which lost 2 bases and 8 bases, there was a span of 18 bases. Germline CDR1 SGHNT, CDR2 YENEEA. The CDR3 consists of 15 residues. The CDR3 region is CASSLSRAPQGEAFF. Written as DNA, the CDR3 is TGTGCCAGCAGCTTATCCCGCGCGCCCCAAGGGGAAGCTTTCTTT.

The chain employs TRBV12-3 or TRBV12-4 and TRBJ1-2; 7 nucleotides agree with TRBD1. V trimming: 6 bases; J trimming: 8 bases; junction bases outside the gene matches: 3. CDR3 length: 11 amino acids. CDR3 sequence reads: CASSPGGGYTF. CDR3 nucleotides: TGTGCCAGCAGCCCAGGGGGAGGCTACACCTTC.

The rearrangement links TRBV11-3 to TRBJ1-6; D remains ambiguous. This CDR3 has 14 amino acids. Per germline, CDR1 SGHNT and CDR2 YENEEA. Between the trimmed V and J ends, which lost 3 bases and 9 bases, there was a span of 12 bases. This CDR3 is CASSFEVDASPLHF. The CDR3 nucleotides read TGTGCCAGCAGCTTCGAGGTCGACGCTTCACCCCTCCACTTT.

This clonotype has only a few counts. The chain couples TRBV7-2 to TRBJ2-7; D may correspond to TRBD1 or TRBD2 (5 bases each). The CDR3 runs 16 residues. From germline, CDR1 is SGHTA and CDR2 FQGNSA. Trimming removed 6 bases from V and 3 bases from J, with 21 bases in between. This chain's CDR3 is CASRRFRGDANYEQYF. As DNA, the CDR3 is TGTGCCAGCAGGCGGTTTAGGGGAGACGCAAACTACGAGCAGTACTTC.

The chain links TRBV20-1 to TRBJ2-7; tentatively, D is TRBD1 (5 bases). Looked up from germline, CDR1 is DFQATT and CDR2 is SNEGSKA (reference sequence). The V and J ends lost 6 bases and 2 bases respectively, with 5 bases between them. There are 10 residues in the CDR3. The CDR3 loop is CSADTYEQYF. As DNA, the CDR3 is TGCAGTGCGGACACCTACGAGCAGTACTTC.

This clonotype has only one observation. V and J are TRBV7-9 and TRBJ1-5; a possible D gene is TRBD1 (6 bases). The ends were cut back, 3 bases at V and 2 bases at J, with 17 bases in the middle. The CDR3 totals 17 residues. Germline V gene lookup returns CDR1 SEHNR and CDR2 FQNEAQ (reference sequence). CDR3 sequence: CASSFGQGSGGNQPQHF. In nucleotides, the CDR3 is TGTGCCAGCAGCTTTGGGCAGGGGTCTGGGGGCAATCAGCCCCAGCATTTT.

This clonotype was counted only a few times. The chain's CDR3 is CASSYSRGAVNTQYF. CDR3 coding DNA: TGTGCCAGCAGTTACTCGAGGGGCGCGGTAAATACGCAGTATTTT. This chain links TRBV6-5 with TRBJ2-3, with D perhaps assigned TRBD1 or TRBD2 (5 bases each). This CDR3 region has 15 residues. Germline V gene lookup returns CDR1 MNHEY and CDR2 SVGAGI. The ends were cut back, 0 bases at V and 7 bases at J, with 14 bases in the middle.